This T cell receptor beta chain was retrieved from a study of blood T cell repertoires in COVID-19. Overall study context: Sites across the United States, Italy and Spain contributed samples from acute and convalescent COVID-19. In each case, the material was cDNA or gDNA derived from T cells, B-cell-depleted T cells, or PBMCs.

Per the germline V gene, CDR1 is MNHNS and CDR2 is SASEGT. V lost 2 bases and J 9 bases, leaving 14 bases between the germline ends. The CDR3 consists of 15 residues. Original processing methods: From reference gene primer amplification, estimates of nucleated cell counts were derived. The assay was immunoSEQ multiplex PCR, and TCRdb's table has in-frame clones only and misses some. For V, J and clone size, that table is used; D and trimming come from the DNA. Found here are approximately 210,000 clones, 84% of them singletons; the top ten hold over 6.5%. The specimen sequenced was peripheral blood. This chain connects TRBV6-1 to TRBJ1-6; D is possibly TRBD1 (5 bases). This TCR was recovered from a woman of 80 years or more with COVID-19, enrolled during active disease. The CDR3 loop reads CASSELGRRGSPLHF. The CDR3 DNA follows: TGTGCCAGCAGTGAATTGGGCAGGAGGGGTTCACCCCTCCACTTT.